The 3 T cell receptor beta chains below all came from one sample that was sequenced in a study of T-cell reconstitution after alpha-beta-depleted transplantation in children. As it was prepared, the TCRbeta library received unique molecular identifiers. Each CDR3 protein is one row after TCRdb ran MiXCR on the PCR reads. The sample lists around 200,000 distinct CDR3 sequences; roughly 18% were seen once. The sample was PBMCs, mostly from graft donor cells, taken 360 days after TCRalphabeta/CD19-depleted stem cell transplant. The receptors come from a male patient between 2 and 9 years old who had a stem cell transplant for acute lymphoblastic leukemia, so the T cells may come from the graft donor.

This clonotype has just a few counts. The rearrangement uses TRBV7-9 and TRBJ2-5; D uncertain. The CDR3 runs to 14 residues. Trimming cost V 4 bases and J 2 bases, with 11 bases left between them. Germline loops: CDR1 SEHNR, CDR2 FQNEAQ (reference sequence). CDR3: CASSSVLRQETQYF. The CDR3 DNA is TGTGCCAGCAGCTCCGTACTGCGGCAAGAGACCCAGTACTTC.

This clonotype was observed a few times. V is TRBV5-1 and J is TRBJ2-5; D perhaps matches TRBD2 (5 bases). Germline V CDR1 and CDR2: SGHRS, YFSETQ. V dropped 5 bases and J dropped 5 bases, with 16 bases sitting between them. This CDR3 contains 14 residues. CDR3 sequence: CASRGAGTGETQYF. The CDR3 region has the DNA TGCGCCAGCAGGGGCGCAGGAACGGGGGAGACCCAGTACTTC.

The J gene is TRBJ2-5, the V gene TRBV12-3 or TRBV12-4, with D perhaps matching TRBD1 (6 bases). The CDR3 has 15 residues. V lost 3 bases, J lost 2 bases, and 13 bases lay in between. In DNA, the CDR3 is TGTGCCAGCAGTTTTACGAGCAGGGGACAAGAGACCCAGTACTTC. Its protein product is CASSFTSRGQETQYF.